These 14 T cell receptor beta chains came from one sample sequenced in a study of sequential checkpoint blockade in melanoma. The repertoire was sequenced with immunoSEQ multiplex PCR; TCRdb's copy has only in-frame clones and lacks some. The sample holds fewer than 2,000 clones, around 21% seen once. The treatment is: randomized to nivolumab then ipilimumab (arm A) or the reverse (arm B). The sequencing here drew on tumor tissue (inferred from file names), taken from a patient given nivolumab and ipilimumab in sequence. The source of these receptors is a human donor with melanoma.

By sample share, this clone is medium-sized. The chain combines TRBV11-3 with TRBJ1-1, with 9 bases matching TRBD1. Trimming took 2 bases from V and 2 from J; bases not matched to a gene: 3. The CDR3 runs 15 residues. CDR1 and CDR2 from the germline V gene are SGHNT and YENEEA. CDR3 sequence: CASSLRTGANTEAFF. The CDR3 region has the DNA TGTGCCAGCAGCTTACGGACAGGGGCAAACACTGAAGCTTTCTTT.

This clone was seen ten or more times. The J gene is TRBJ2-7, the V gene TRBV7-2; TRBD1 matches at 7 bases. The germline V gene has CDR1 SGHTA and CDR2 FQGNSA. CDR3 length: 13 amino acids. The V segment lost 5 bases and the J segment 3 bases; nucleotides outside the gene matches: 4. CDR3 sequence: CASSPGDSYEQYF. In DNA form, the CDR3 reads TGTGCCAGCAGCCCCGGGGACAGCTACGAGCAGTACTTC.

The rearrangement uses TRBV25-1 and TRBJ2-5; D might be TRBD1 or TRBD2, each matching 5 bases. There are 14 residues in the CDR3. Germline V gene sequence: CDR1 MGHDK, CDR2 SYGVNS. V gave up 4 bases and J gave up 1 base, with 10 bases separating them. The CDR3, as DNA: TGTGCCAGCAGTGGAGGGGACCGCCAAGAGACCCAGTACTTC. As protein: CASSGGDRQETQYF.

The V and J genes are TRBV11-3 and TRBJ2-1; D is unresolved. Between the trimmed V and J ends, which lost 1 base and 1 base, there was a span of 11 bases. The germline V gene has CDR1 SGHNT and CDR2 YENEEA. The CDR3 is 16 residues long. The CDR3 sequence: CASSLGSPPSYNEQFF. For the CDR3, the DNA is TGTGCCAGCAGCTTAGGTTCCCCCCCGTCCTACAATGAGCAGTTCTTC.

In this sample, this clone turned up a few times. The chain recombines TRBV6-8 with TRBJ2-3; 10 nucleotides match TRBD2. The CDR3 has 17 residues. Germline trimming cut 7 bases from V and 3 bases from J; bases unmatched to any gene: 13. Germline assignment: CDR1 MNHGY and CDR2 SAAAGT. The DNA for the CDR3 is TGTGCCAGCACCCGACGAGCGGGGGGGCCGGTTACAGATACGCAGTATTTT. Protein product: CASTRRAGGPVTDTQYF.

This clone was seen only a few times. The V call is TRBV28, the J call TRBJ1-5; the match to TRBD1 covers 8 bases. This CDR3 region has 16 residues. V trimming: 1 base; J trimming: 0 bases; junction bases outside the gene matches: 2. Germline lookup yields CDR1 MDHEN and CDR2 SYDVKM. This CDR3 reads CASSLSGGLSNQPQHF. DNA of the CDR3: TGTGCCAGCAGTTTATCAGGGGGCCTTAGCAATCAGCCCCAGCATTTT. Based on the CDR3 plus reference TRBV28 and TRBJ1-5, the full variable domain is DVKVTQSSRYLVKRTGEKVFLECVQDMDHENMFWYRQDPGLGLRLIYFSYDVKMKEKGDIPEGYSVSREKKERFSLILESASTNQTSMYLCASSLSGGLSNQPQHFGDGTRLSIL.

By share, this clone ranks as large. This chain uses TRBV11-3 with TRBJ1-1; a possible D gene is TRBD1 (6 bases). The CDR3 is made up of 15 amino acids. The germline V gene has CDR1 SGHNT and CDR2 YENEEA. Between the trimmed V and J ends, which lost 5 bases and 4 bases, there was a span of 17 bases. CDR3 sequence (DNA): TGTGCCAGCAGCGGTGGAATGGGGGGCGGCACTGAAGCTTTCTTT. It is translated as CASSGGMGGGTEAFF.

This clone was recorded a few times. This rearrangement joins TRBV6-8 to TRBJ1-1, with D possibly being TRBD1 (5 bases). From germline, CDR1 is MNHGY and CDR2 SAAAGT. The V and J ends lost 5 bases and 4 bases respectively, with 8 bases between them. CDR3 length: 12 amino acids. The CDR3 DNA sequence: TGTGCCAGCAGTGCGGGGGGCACTGAAGCTTTCTTT. Translated: CASSAGGTEAFF.

This clone was recorded a few times. The chain couples TRBV14 to TRBJ2-3, with a possible D match to TRBD1 (5 bases). The CDR3 loop spans 18 amino acids. Germline CDR1 and CDR2: SGHDN and FVKESK. V shed 1 base and J shed 3 bases, with 20 bases lying between them. The CDR3 nucleotides are TGTGCCAGCAGCCAAGTTCGATCGAGTGCAGGGTTAACAGATACGCAGTATTTT. Its translation: CASSQVRSSAGLTDTQYF.

The V call is TRBV6-8, the J call TRBJ1-1; D may be TRBD1 (5 bases). The CDR3 consists of 13 residues. Germline CDR1 is MNHGY and CDR2 is SAAAGT. Trimming shortened V by 6 bases and J by 1 base, and 9 bases separated the two germline ends. The CDR3 nucleotides are TGTGCCAGCAGGCTAGGACAGAACACTGAAGCTTTCTTT. It is translated as CASRLGQNTEAFF.

Only a few counts were recorded for this clone. The V and J genes are TRBV6-8 and TRBJ2-2; D is tentatively TRBD1 or TRBD2 (5 bases each). This CDR3 has 14 residues. V was clipped by 6 bases and J by 4 bases, with 12 bases between them. Germline CDR1 and CDR2: MNHGY and SAAAGT. The CDR3 DNA reads TGTGCCAGCAGCCGGGACCCTCTCACCGGGGAGCTGTTTTTT. Translating gives CASSRDPLTGELFF.

The rearrangement links TRBV5-1 to TRBJ1-1, with D maybe TRBD1 (5 bases). This CDR3 comprises 14 residues. Germline V lookup: CDR1 SGHRS, CDR2 YFSETQ. Trimming took 4 bases from V and 11 from J, leaving 21 bases between them. CDR3 sequence (DNA): TGCGCCAGCAGCCCGGGGGGTCAGGGAAGGGCCGCTTTCTTT. This translates into CASSPGGQGRAAFF.

This clone is medium-sized by share. The chain is built from TRBV11-3 and TRBJ1-1; 8 bases agree with TRBD1. Germline V lookup: CDR1 SGHNT, CDR2 YENEEA. Trimming took 5 bases from V and 1 from J; bases not matched to a gene: 3. This CDR3 comprises 14 residues. The DNA for the CDR3 is TGTGCCAGCAGCAGACAGGGGACGAACACTGAAGCTTTCTTT. Its protein is CASSRQGTNTEAFF.

The J gene is TRBJ2-3, the V gene TRBV10-3, with 7 bases fitting TRBD2. The trim removed 2 bases at V and 0 bases at J, leaving 2 bases unmatched. This CDR3 comprises 15 residues. Germline CDR1 is ENHRY and CDR2 is SYGVKD. The CDR3: CAISERGDSTDTQYF. The CDR3 nucleotides read TGTGCCATCAGTGAGCGGGGGGATAGCACAGATACGCAGTATTTT.